This T cell receptor (beta chain) was retrieved from a study of prognosis after radiotherapy for stage I lung cancer. About the study: Patients with stage I non-small cell lung cancer joined the study from April 2018 through January 2019. The biologically effective dose of the SBRT radiotherapy was at least 100 Gy, given over 3 to 5 fractions.

TCR beta CDR3 was amplified from genomic DNA by two-round multiplex PCR. First-round PCR amplification was performed with primers specific to each TRBV and TRBJ gene. TCRdb itself ran the multiplex PCR reads through MiXCR, one entry per CDR3 protein. The sample holds approximately 10,000 distinct CDR3 sequences, approximately 40% seen once. General study results and limits: Reduced unique TCR clone counts were recorded after stereotactic body radiation therapy, with a median of about 10,000 versus 6,900.

Germline V lookup: CDR1 MDHEN, CDR2 SYDVKM. The CDR3 runs 16 residues. Trimming at V came to 4 bases and at J to 9 bases, leaving 14 bases not matched to a gene. For this clonotype: Its antigen is currently unknown.

Sequenced here: PBMCs, sampled before or after stereotactic body radiation therapy (not recorded which). V and J are TRBV28 and TRBJ2-1; the match to TRBD2 covers 8 bases. The sequence came from a donor aged 50 or older with non-small cell lung cancer. The CDR3 sequence: CASSSGAGVCRGEQFF. CDR3 nucleotides: TGTGCCAGCAGTTCCGGAGCGGGAGTGTGCCGAGGTGAGCAGTTCTTC.